Below, one T cell receptor beta chain is given with its context. These data originate in a study of blood T cell repertoires in COVID-19. Study overall: Specimens from acute and convalescent COVID-19 originated in the United States, Italy and Spain. Nucleic acid was either cDNA or gDNA, and it came from T cells, B-cell-depleted T cells, or PBMCs.

Study processing details: Amplification from reference gene primers served as the basis for estimated nucleated cell counts. Measured with immunoSEQ multiplex PCR; TCRdb has only the in-frame clones, and not every one. V and J calls and clone size are those listed in that table; D and trimming were worked out from the DNA. This table holds more than 350,000 clones, 80% to 90% found once. Seattle enrolled patients during active infection and tracked them longitudinally. This CDR3 is 14 amino acids long. V was pared by 0 bases and J by 3 bases, with 8 bases between. CDR1 is LNHNV, CDR2 YYDKDF, per germline (reference sequence).

Sequences were obtained from peripheral blood. This sequence joins TRBV15 and TRBJ2-5; TRBD1 is a possible D gene (5 bases). The clonotype was recovered from a woman aged 25 to 39 with COVID-19, enrolled during active disease. CDR3 in amino acids: CATSRDPREETQYF. CDR3 bases: TGTGCCACCAGCAGAGATCCCAGGGAAGAGACCCAGTACTTC.